One sample yielded the 15 T cell receptor beta chains listed below, sequenced in a study of cytomegalovirus exposure and HLA in healthy donors. Primers for the PCR totalled 60 Vbeta and 13 Jbeta. Profiled with immunoSEQ multiplex PCR; TCRdb holds only in-frame clones, not every one. The sample lists 99,000 or so clones, under 85% occurring once. The source material was PBMCs. All receptors derive from a man in his forties or fifties in good health and CMV-seronegative.

This CDR3 is CSGDRVGTEAFF. CDR3 sequence (DNA): TGCAGCGGGGACAGGGTGGGAACTGAAGCTTTCTTT. This chain links TRBV29-1 with TRBJ1-1; 9 bases align to TRBD1. Germline lookup yields CDR1 SQVTM and CDR2 ANQGSEA. The CDR3 consists of 12 residues. The J segment lost 5 bases and the V segment lost 7 bases, leaving 5 bases of the junction unmatched.

The rearrangement joins TRBV5-6 to TRBJ1-5, with D possibly TRBD1 on 6 matching bases. Trimming removed 0 bases at V and 7 bases at J, with 17 bases between. Germline V CDR1 and CDR2: SGHDT, YYEEEE. This CDR3 is 16 amino acids long. The DNA of the CDR3 is TGTGCCAGCAGCTTGGCCGGCGGACCAAGGGGGCAGCCCCAGCATTTT. Its translation: CASSLAGGPRGQPQHF.

The chain joins TRBV18 to TRBJ2-1; 11 positions match TRBD2. V dropped 2 bases and J dropped 8; count of bases not matched to a gene: 5. The CDR3 contains 15 residues. Germline V lookup: CDR1 KGHSH, CDR2 LQKENI. In DNA, the CDR3 is TGTGCCAGCTCACCAGGTACTAGCGGGAGCGATGAGCAGTTCTTC. It is translated as CASSPGTSGSDEQFF. The whole variable domain, filled in from reference TRBV18 and TRBJ2-1, reads NAGVMQNPRHLVRRRGQEARLRCSPMKGHSHVYWYRQLPEEGLKFMVYLQKENIIDESGMPKERFSAEFPKEGPSILRIQQVVRGDSAAYFCASSPGTSGSDEQFFGPGTRLTVL.

V gene TRBV11-3 combines with J gene TRBJ2-2; TRBD1 aligns across 7 bases. The CDR3 is made up of 15 amino acids. V dropped 4 bases and J dropped 0; count of bases not matched to a gene: 2. Germline CDR1 SGHNT, CDR2 YENEEA. The CDR3 loop reads CASSYGTANTGELFF. Here the CDR3 DNA reads TGTGCCAGCAGCTACGGGACAGCGAACACCGGGGAGCTGTTTTTT.

A few counts support this clone. The V gene is TRBV9, the J gene TRBJ1-2; 9 bases match TRBD1. This CDR3 region has 14 residues. With V trimmed by 3 bases and J by 5 bases, 5 bases remained unmatched. Germline V gene lookup returns CDR1 SGDLS and CDR2 YYNGEE. The CDR3 region is CASSGTGTGYGYTF. CDR3 nucleotides: TGTGCCAGCAGCGGAACCGGGACAGGGTATGGCTACACCTTC.

J is TRBJ2-5 and V is TRBV28; possible D gene TRBD1, 5 bases. This CDR3 is built from 15 residues. V dropped 7 bases and J dropped 5 bases, with 20 bases sitting between them. Germline V gene data show CDR1 as MDHEN and CDR2 as SYDVKM. The CDR3 spells CASTKSTAIWETQYF. The CDR3 nucleotides are TGTGCCAGCACCAAGTCGACAGCCATATGGGAGACCCAGTACTTC.

Notes on this clone: Other DNA sequences in this sample translate to the same CDR3. J is TRBJ2-1 and V is TRBV4-2; the match to TRBD2 covers 8 bases. Losses at the gene ends were 0 bases for V and 4 bases for J; bases not matched to a gene: 20. CDR3 length equals 21 residues. The germline CDR1 and CDR2 sequences are LGHNA and YNFKEQ. In nucleotides, the CDR3 is TGTGCCAGCAGCCAAGAGGCAGGAAGTCTAGCGGGTCGGCATTTATACAATGAGCAGTTCTTC. Translation gives CASSQEAGSLAGRHLYNEQFF.

J is TRBJ2-1 and V is TRBV4-2; TRBD2 might be the D (6 bases). The CDR3 totals 15 residues. The ends were cut back, 0 bases at V and 9 bases at J, with 15 bases in the middle. CDR1 and CDR2 from the germline V gene are LGHNA and YNFKEQ. Written as DNA, the CDR3 is TGTGCCAGCAGCCAAGAGTCATTCGGGAGCCCTGAGCAGTTCTTC. Translating gives CASSQESFGSPEQFF.

The table lists this clone with a few counts. Other DNA sequences in the same sample also yield this CDR3. The V call is TRBV5-6, the J call TRBJ1-1, with 9 bases identical to TRBD1. The CDR3 is 14 amino acids. Germline values: CDR1 SGHDT, CDR2 YYEEEE. Trimming at V came to 3 bases and at J to 5 bases, leaving 5 bases not matched to a gene. CDR3 nucleotide sequence: TGTGCCAGCAGCTGGGGACAGGGTTGGACTGAAGCTTTCTTT. This gives the protein CASSWGQGWTEAFF.

This sequence joins TRBV6-5 and TRBJ2-7, with a weak D call TRBD1 (5 bases). This CDR3 is 15 amino acids long. Germline CDR1 MNHEY, CDR2 SVGAGI. V lost 4 bases and J 3 bases, leaving 16 bases between the germline ends. DNA of the CDR3: TGTGCCAGCAGTTCAGTCGACAGTTCCTACTACGAGCAGTACTTC. Its protein is CASSSVDSSYYEQYF.

This chain joins TRBV4-1 and TRBJ1-2, with TRBD1 matching over 8 bases. This CDR3 comprises 14 residues. The junction had 2 bases not matched to a gene; V was cut back by 2 bases and J by 3 bases. CDR1 and CDR2 (germline): MGHRA, YSYEKL. Here the CDR3 reads CASSQMTGDYGYTF. CDR3 DNA sequence: TGCGCCAGCAGCCAAATGACAGGGGACTATGGCTACACCTTC.

The chain has TRBV14 and TRBJ2-3; D is unresolved. From germline, CDR1 is SGHDN and CDR2 FVKESK. This CDR3 spans 16 amino acids. Deletions cut 4 bases from V and 1 base from J, with 15 bases between. The CDR3: CASSPQVAFRTDTQYF. CDR3 DNA sequence: TGTGCCAGCAGCCCCCAAGTTGCGTTCCGCACAGATACGCAGTATTTT.

Comment on this clone: The sample contains more than one DNA sequence encoding this CDR3. The chain links TRBV30 to TRBJ1-2; D unclear. There are 13 residues in the CDR3. CDR1 GTSNPN and CDR2 SVGIG come from the germline V gene (reference sequence). Trimming cost V 2 bases and J 4 bases, with 11 bases left between them. This CDR3 is CAWSLGGGYGYTF. CDR3 in DNA: TGTGCCTGGAGTCTGGGAGGTGGCTATGGCTACACCTTC.

V is TRBV7-2 and J is TRBJ2-7; 10 positions agree with TRBD1. J lost 2 bases, V lost 4 bases, and 5 bases had no gene match. CDR1 and CDR2 (germline): SGHTA, FQGNSA. The CDR3 runs to 15 residues. The CDR3 region is CASSSGQGGTYEQYF. The CDR3 nucleotides read TGTGCCAGCAGCTCCGGACAGGGGGGGACCTACGAGCAGTACTTC.

The chain recombines TRBV19 with TRBJ1-4; possibly TRBD1 for D (6 bases). The germline CDR1 and CDR2 sequences are LNHDA and SQIVND (reference sequence). Trimming took 6 bases from V and 7 from J, leaving 15 bases between them. The CDR3 spans 14 residues. The CDR3 sequence: CASRNRDQGEKLFF. DNA of the CDR3: TGTGCCAGTAGAAACAGGGATCAAGGTGAAAAACTGTTTTTT.